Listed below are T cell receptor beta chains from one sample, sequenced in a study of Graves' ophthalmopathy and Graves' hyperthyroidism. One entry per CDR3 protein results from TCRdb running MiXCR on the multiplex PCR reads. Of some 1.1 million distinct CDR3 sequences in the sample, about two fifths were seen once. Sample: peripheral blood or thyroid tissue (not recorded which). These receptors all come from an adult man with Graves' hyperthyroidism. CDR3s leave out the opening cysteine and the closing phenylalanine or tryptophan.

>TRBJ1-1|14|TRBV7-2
ASSPGQGWKDTEAF
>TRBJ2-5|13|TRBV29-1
SVEDHRGGGETQY
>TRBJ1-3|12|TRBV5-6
ASSFSGYGNTIY
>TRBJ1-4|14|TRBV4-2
ASSQTRTGVNEKLF
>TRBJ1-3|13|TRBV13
ASSLGPWICNTIY
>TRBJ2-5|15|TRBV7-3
ASSLGGQPGVQESQY
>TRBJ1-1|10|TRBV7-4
ASSLGQVLAF
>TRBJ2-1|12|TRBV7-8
ASSIVAGDNEQF
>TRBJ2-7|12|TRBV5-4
ASSLYRQGHEQY
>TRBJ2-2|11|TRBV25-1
ASSDRSDGELF
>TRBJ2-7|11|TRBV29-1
SVGTDYGYEQY
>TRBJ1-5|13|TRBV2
ASSGDRGSNQPQH
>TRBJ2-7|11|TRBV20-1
SASALGHYEQY
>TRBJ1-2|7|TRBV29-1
SFVGGYT
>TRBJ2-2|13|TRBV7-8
ASSSRDTITGELF
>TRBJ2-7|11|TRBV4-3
ASSQETAYEQY
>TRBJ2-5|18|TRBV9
ASSVESPLAIGGHKETQY
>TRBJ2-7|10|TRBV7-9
ASSYSRYEQY
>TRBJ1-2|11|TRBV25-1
ASERTGAGGYT
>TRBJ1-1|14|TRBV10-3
AISEKQGWMNTEAF
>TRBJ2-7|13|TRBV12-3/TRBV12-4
ASSQDLHAAYEQY
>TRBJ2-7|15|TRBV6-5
ASSYSTSSGNSYEQY
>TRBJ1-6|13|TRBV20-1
SAQQGLAGFSPLH
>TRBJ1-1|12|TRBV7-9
ASSMDRGLSEAF
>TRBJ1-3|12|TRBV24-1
ATSDPGTGNTIY
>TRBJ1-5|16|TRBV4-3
ASSRTTRLTGGNQPQH
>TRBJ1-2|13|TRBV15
ATSRVPDGNYGYT
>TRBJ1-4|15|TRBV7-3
ASSLDTAGTGDEKLF
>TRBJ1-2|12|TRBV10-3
AISESTGKRGYT
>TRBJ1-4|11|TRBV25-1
ANSEATGRELF
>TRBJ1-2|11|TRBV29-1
SVEAAIGGGYT
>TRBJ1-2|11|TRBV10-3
AISEVGHDGYT
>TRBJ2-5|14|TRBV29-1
SAGGQRGERWETQY
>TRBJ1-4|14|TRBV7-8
ASSTPTLSTNEKLF
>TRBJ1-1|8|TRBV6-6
ASASTEAF
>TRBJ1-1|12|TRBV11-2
ASSLRQGRGEAF
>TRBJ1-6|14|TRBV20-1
SAPLGAERPNSPLH
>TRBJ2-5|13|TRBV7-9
ASSPLRTDKETQY
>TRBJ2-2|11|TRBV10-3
AIRGGNTGELF
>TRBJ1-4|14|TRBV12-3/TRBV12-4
ASSFSGGDANEKLF
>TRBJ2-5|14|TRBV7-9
ASSTAGHQRGETQY
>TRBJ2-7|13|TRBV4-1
ASSQEDRVSHEQY
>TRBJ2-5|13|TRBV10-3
AISDWASGGETQY
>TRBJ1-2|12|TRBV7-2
ASSEISGDYGYT
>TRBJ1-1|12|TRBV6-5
ATQIPPRDTEAF
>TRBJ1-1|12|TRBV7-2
ASSWGTGNTEAF
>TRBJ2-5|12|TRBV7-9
ASSLLGLWETQY
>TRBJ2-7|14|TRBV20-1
SARDRTSGSGREQY